These 19 T cell receptor beta chains originate from one sample sequenced in a study of T cells in Graves' hyperthyroidism and ophthalmopathy (dated by TCRdb to about 2019). Library preparation was by multiplex PCR. TCRdb names Illumina HiSeq 2000 as the instrument used. TCR beta CDR3 regions were amplified from RNA transcripts. The TCR CDR3 was subjected to a first round of RT-PCR using the HTBI primer set and the Qiagen OneStep RT-PCR kit. TCRdb itself trimmed the public reads at Q25 with fastp, ran MiXCR and retained productive beta chains. Records with the same CDR3 protein are collapsed into one entry carrying the most frequent genes and DNA. In all, the sample holds over 450,000 distinct CDR3 sequences, and 15% to 20% of those were seen once. The ten largest clones represent roughly 15% of the sample. The sample was blood. These TCRs come from a woman aged 18-35 years with Graves' ophthalmopathy.

This clonotype appeared many times. This chain connects TRBV7-3 to TRBJ2-3, with 9 bases matching TRBD2. The CDR3 sequence is 15 residues long. J was trimmed by 5 bases and V by 4 bases; bases with no gene match: 7. CDR1 and CDR2 (germline): SGHTA, FQGTGA. The CDR3 DNA is TGTGCCAGCAGCTCCGGGGGACTAGCAGGAGATACGCAGTATTTT. Protein product: CASSSGGLAGDTQYF.

The V call is TRBV10-3, the J call TRBJ2-7; tentatively, D is TRBD2 (6 bases). The germline CDR1 and CDR2 sequences are ENHRY and SYGVKD. The V gene lost 5 bases and the J gene lost 3 bases, with 8 bases spanning the gap. This CDR3 is 12 amino acids long. The CDR3 region is CAISSSVYEQYF. The CDR3 DNA reads as TGTGCCATCAGTTCTAGCGTCTACGAGCAGTACTTC.

This clonotype has only a few counts. The CDR3 nucleotides read TGCAGTGCTAGAACCAGGGACGATAATTCACCCCTCCACTTT. Translated, it gives CSARTRDDNSPLHF. This chain joins TRBV20-1 and TRBJ1-6, with D possibly being TRBD1 (5 bases). The CDR3 sequence is 14 residues long. Germline loops: CDR1 DFQATT, CDR2 SNEGSKA (reference sequence). Between the trimmed V and J ends, which lost 2 bases and 5 bases, there was a span of 10 bases.

This clonotype was seen at least ten times. The chain uses TRBV28 and TRBJ1-1, with D unresolved. The germline V gene has CDR1 MDHEN and CDR2 SYDVKM. V lost 2 bases and J lost 0, with 7 bases in between. The CDR3 is made up of 14 amino acids. CDR3 in DNA: TGTGCCAGCAGTTTAGAAAACATGAACACTGAAGCTTTCTTT. Translating it yields CASSLENMNTEAFF.

In the case of this clonotype: Lacking the conserved final phenylalanine or tryptophan, this CDR3 likely reflects a read error. The DNA of the CDR3 is TGTGCCAGCTCACCTAGGACACTCTTAGCCAAAAACATTCAGTACCTC. It is translated as CASSPRTLLAKNIQYL. The chain has TRBV18 and TRBJ2-4; possibly TRBD1 for D (5 bases). Germline lookup yields CDR1 KGHSH and CDR2 LQKENI. The V end lost 3 bases, the J end lost 0 bases, and 12 bases lay between the germline ends. The length of the CDR3 is 16 residues.

The gene calls are TRBV6-1 and TRBJ2-7, with TRBD1 identical over 7 bases. This CDR3 region has 13 residues. Germline V gene lookup returns CDR1 MNHNS and CDR2 SASEGT. The V segment lost 8 bases and the J segment 3 bases; nucleotides outside the gene matches: 7. DNA for the CDR3: TGTGCCAGCGCCGGACAGGCGTACTACGAGCAGTACTTC. It is translated as CASAGQAYYEQYF.

This clonotype was recorded many times. This chain uses TRBV28 with TRBJ2-3, with 16 nucleotides matching TRBD2. Per the germline V gene, CDR1 is MDHEN and CDR2 is SYDVKM. The J segment lost 1 base and the V segment lost 5 bases, leaving 3 bases of the junction unmatched. CDR3 length: 17 residues. The CDR3 protein is CASSPGTSGRGTDTQYF. CDR3 bases: TGTGCCAGCAGTCCCGGGACTAGCGGGAGGGGCACAGATACGCAGTATTTT.

The V and J genes are TRBV13 and TRBJ1-1, with a tentative D call TRBD1 (6 bases). The CDR3 covers 14 residues. V lost 6 bases to trimming and J lost 7 bases, with 18 bases between them. Germline lookup yields CDR1 PRHDT and CDR2 FYEKMQ (reference sequence). This CDR3 is CASRAPRGRGEAFF. The CDR3, as DNA: TGTGCCAGCAGAGCACCCAGGGGCCGGGGTGAAGCTTTCTTT.

The table lists this clonotype with many counts. The gene calls are TRBV2 and TRBJ2-1; the D call may be TRBD1 or TRBD2 (6 bases each). CDR3 length: 17 residues. Deletions cut 2 bases from V and 0 bases from J, with 14 bases between. Germline V gene sequence: CDR1 SNHLY, CDR2 FYNNEI. CDR3 protein: CASSEWGDTSSYNEQFF. The CDR3 DNA reads as TGTGCCAGCAGTGAATGGGGGGACACGAGCTCCTACAATGAGCAGTTCTTC.

This clonotype has a handful of counts. V gene TRBV6-1 combines with J gene TRBJ2-7; TRBD1 matches at 8 bases. With 8 bases clipped from V and 6 bases from J, the junction kept 6 bases outside the gene matches. The CDR3 is 12 amino acids. Germline V gene sequence: CDR1 MNHNS, CDR2 SASEGT. For the CDR3, the DNA is TGTGCCAGCTCCGGGACAGGCTTCGAGCAGTACTTC. Amino acid sequence: CASSGTGFEQYF.

This clonotype was seen many times. The genes are TRBV18 and TRBJ1-4; D not certain. Trimming removed 6 bases from V and 7 bases from J, with 15 bases in between. CDR3 length equals 14 residues. Germline lookup yields CDR1 KGHSH and CDR2 LQKENI. CDR3: CASSPNRAAEKLFF. The CDR3 bases are TGTGCCAGCTCGCCTAACAGAGCTGCTGAAAAACTGTTTTTT.

The genes are TRBV7-6 and TRBJ1-6, with D maybe TRBD1 (5 bases). Per the germline V gene, CDR1 is SGHVS and CDR2 is FNYEAQ. CDR3 length: 17 amino acids. V was clipped by 3 bases and J by 9 bases, with 21 bases between them. In nucleotides, the CDR3 is TGTGCCAGCAGCTTGTACAGGTCTTCCTCCACTGTTTCACCCCTCCACTTT. It is translated as CASSLYRSSSTVSPLHF.

This clonotype was seen ten or more times. The chain combines TRBV7-2 with TRBJ2-5; D may be TRBD1 or TRBD2 (5 bases each). V was clipped by 1 base and J by 7 bases, with 16 bases between them. The CDR3 extends over 15 amino acids. The V gene's germline CDR1 is SGHTA and CDR2 FQGNSA. The DNA of the CDR3 is TGTGCCAGCAGCTTAGGAGGGACCCTTTGGGGGACCCAGTACTTC. Translation gives CASSLGGTLWGTQYF. Combining the CDR3 with reference TRBV7-2 and TRBJ2-5 gives the whole variable domain GAGVSQSPSNKVTEKGKDVELRCDPISGHTALYWYRQSLGQGLEFLIYFQGNSAPDKSGLPSDRFSAERTGGSVSTLTIQRTQQEDSAVYLCASSLGGTLWGTQYFGPGTRLLVL.

The chain joins TRBV7-2 to TRBJ2-2; 7 nucleotides match TRBD1. The CDR3 contains 14 residues. After removal of 3 bases from V and 5 bases from J, the junction contained 3 bases not matched to a gene. The germline V gene has CDR1 SGHTA and CDR2 FQGNSA. The CDR3 nucleotides are TGTGCCAGCAGCTTTGGACAGGTTACCGGGGAGCTGTTTTTT. As protein: CASSFGQVTGELFF.

The chain combines TRBV2 with TRBJ1-2; a possible D gene is TRBD1 (5 bases). Looked up from germline, CDR1 is SNHLY and CDR2 is FYNNEI. Trimming cost V 8 bases and J 1 base, with 17 bases left between them. This CDR3 is 15 amino acids long. The CDR3 nucleotides are TGTGCCAGCTCCGAGGTGGACACAGTTAACTATGGCTACACCTTC. Amino acid sequence: CASSEVDTVNYGYTF. Drawing the rest from reference TRBV2 and TRBJ1-2, the complete variable domain is EPEVTQTPSHQVTQMGQEVILRCVPISNHLYFYWYRQILGQKVEFLVSFYNNEISEKSEIFDDQFSVERPDGSNFTLKIRSTKLEDSAMYFCASSEVDTVNYGYTFGSGTRLTVV.

Turning to this clonotype: A clone one base away is much larger, so this may be a read error. This chain joins TRBV11-2 and TRBJ1-1; D unresolved. V was clipped by 4 bases and J by 3 bases, with 18 bases between them. The germline gives CDR1 SGHAT, CDR2 FQNNGV. This CDR3 is built from 16 residues. The CDR3 protein is CASSSLQVAYDTEAFF. DNA of the CDR3: TGTGCCAGCAGCTCATTGCAGGTAGCTTACGACACTGAAGCTTTCTTT.

This clonotype was seen at least ten times. This rearrangement joins TRBV20-1 to TRBJ2-1, with 12 positions matching TRBD2. The CDR3 runs to 15 residues. The J segment lost 4 bases and the V segment lost 2 bases, leaving 3 bases of the junction unmatched. CDR1 DFQATT and CDR2 SNEGSKA come from the germline V gene (reference sequence). The CDR3 loop is CSARLAGGLYNEQFF. DNA of the CDR3: TGCAGTGCTAGACTAGCGGGAGGGCTTTACAATGAGCAGTTCTTC.

The chain employs TRBV27 and TRBJ1-2, with a possible D match to TRBD1 (6 bases). V was pared by 5 bases and J by 5 bases, with 24 bases between. The CDR3 is 17 amino acids. The germline V gene encodes CDR1 MNHEY and CDR2 SMNVEV (reference sequence). This CDR3 reads CASSRDINSLTPYGYTF. As DNA, the CDR3 is TGTGCCAGCAGTCGGGACATCAATTCATTAACCCCATATGGCTACACCTTC.

Worth noting for this clonotype: Since a much larger clone is just one base distant, this may be a read error. The chain combines TRBV3-1 with TRBJ2-1, with no clear D. The length of the CDR3 is 13 residues. Germline-derived CDR1 and CDR2 are LGHDT and YNNKEL (reference sequence). V lost 5 bases to trimming and J lost 8 bases, with 13 bases between them. The CDR3 DNA reads TGTGCCAGCAGCACTCCGGACGAGGATGAGCAGTTCTTC. Residues: CASSTPDEDEQFF.